One sample yielded the 15 T cell receptor beta chains listed below, sequenced in a study of OX40 agonist ivuxolimab in advanced cancers. Generated by immunoSEQ multiplex PCR, the TCRdb table keeps only in-frame clones and is missing some. This sample has 30,000 to 45,000 clones; over 70% occur once, and the top ten carry about 30%. The material was CD4+ or CD8+ T cells sorted from blood, obtained in a trial of the OX40 agonist ivuxolimab. These TCRs come from an adult with an advanced solid tumor such as melanoma, head and neck, liver or kidney cancer.

The V gene is TRBV4-1, the J gene TRBJ2-3; 10 bases map to TRBD2. Germline V gene data show CDR1 as MGHRA and CDR2 as YSYEKL. V trimming: 4 bases; J trimming: 6 bases; junction bases outside the gene matches: 4. This CDR3 spans 14 amino acids. CDR3 bases: TGCGCCAGCAGCCGGCTAGCGGGAGTGGATACGCAGTATTTT. It encodes CASSRLAGVDTQYF.

The V call is TRBV14, the J call TRBJ2-2, with 7 positions matching TRBD1. The CDR3 sequence is 16 residues long. The V and J ends lost 2 bases and 2 bases, in that order; junction bases with no gene match: 5. Germline assignment: CDR1 SGHDN and CDR2 FVKESK. For the CDR3, the DNA is TGTGCCAGCAGCCAAACCCAGGGGGTCAACACCGGGGAGCTGTTTTTT. Its translation is CASSQTQGVNTGELFF.

The chain has TRBV5-1 and TRBJ2-7; D is ambiguous. Germline V gene sequence: CDR1 SGHRS, CDR2 YFSETQ. Trimming pared 4 bases from V and 5 bases from J, leaving 16 bases between. The CDR3 totals 14 residues. CDR3 nucleotide sequence: TGCGCCAGCAGCCCCGGCGGTACCTGGGACGAGCAGTACTTC. It specifies CASSPGGTWDEQYF.

The chain has TRBV6-4 and TRBJ1-1; 8 positions match TRBD1. V lost 6 bases and J lost 2; bases outside the gene matches: 8. The CDR3 loop spans 15 amino acids. Germline CDR1 and CDR2: MRHNA and SNTAGT. CDR3 protein: CASSIRDRNNTEAFF. The DNA for the CDR3 is TGTGCCAGCAGCATCCGGGACAGGAACAACACTGAAGCTTTCTTT.

This chain connects TRBV2 to TRBJ2-3; 9 nucleotides line up with TRBD1. The trim removed 1 base at V and 2 bases at J, leaving 10 bases unmatched. The germline V gene encodes CDR1 SNHLY and CDR2 FYNNEI. The CDR3 contains 18 residues. CDR3 sequence: CASSEVGVRDRATDTQYF. The CDR3 nucleotides are TGTGCCAGCAGTGAAGTGGGGGTTCGGGACAGGGCCACAGATACGCAGTATTTT.

The chain employs TRBV5-1 and TRBJ2-7, with TRBD1 identical over 8 bases. The germline gives CDR1 SGHRS, CDR2 YFSETQ. With 0 bases clipped from V and 5 bases from J, the junction kept 10 bases outside the gene matches. The CDR3 is 16 residues long. CDR3 residues: CASSLAFDRGPHEQYF. Here the CDR3 DNA reads TGCGCCAGCAGCTTGGCCTTTGACAGGGGTCCCCACGAGCAGTACTTC.

This clone was picked up one time. The chain couples TRBV2 to TRBJ2-7; TRBD1 aligns across 7 bases. Germline values: CDR1 SNHLY, CDR2 FYNNEI. This CDR3 is 16 amino acids long. V trimming: 3 bases; J trimming: 6 bases; junction bases outside the gene matches: 14. For the CDR3, the DNA is TGTGCCAGCAGTGACTTCAGGGGGTTCAGGTCGGGCGAGCAGTACTTC. Its translation is CASSDFRGFRSGEQYF.

The chain is built from TRBV5-5 and TRBJ2-7, with D perhaps given as TRBD1 or TRBD2 (5 bases each). The CDR3 has 15 residues. The germline gives CDR1 SGHKS, CDR2 YYEKEE (reference sequence). V was shortened by 4 bases and J by 0 bases, with 14 bases between the two germline ends. CDR3 in amino acids: CASSPRDRSSYEQYF. The CDR3 DNA reads as TGTGCCAGCAGCCCCCGGGACCGGAGCTCCTACGAGCAGTACTTC. Together with reference TRBV5-5 and TRBJ2-7, the CDR3 gives the full variable domain: DAGVTQSPTHLIKTRGQQVTLRCSPISGHKSVSWYQQVLGQGPQFIFQYYEKEERGRGNFPDRFSARQFPNYSSELNVNALLLGDSALYLCASSPRDRSSYEQYFGPGTRLTVT.

V is TRBV5-4 and J is TRBJ2-3, with D perhaps assigned TRBD1 or TRBD2 (5 bases each). Germline CDR1 reads SGHNT; CDR2 reads YYREEE (reference sequence). The CDR3 totals 13 residues. Deletions cut 6 bases from V and 4 bases from J, with 12 bases between. DNA of the CDR3: TGTGCCAGCATTCCTCTGGGGGCAGATACGCAGTATTTT. It is translated as CASIPLGADTQYF.

V and J are TRBV7-2 and TRBJ2-7; no firm D call. This CDR3 comprises 13 residues. V was clipped by 3 bases and J by 0 bases, with 6 bases between them. Germline V gives CDR1 SGHTA, CDR2 FQGNSA. The CDR3 here is CASSLLHSYEQYF. The CDR3 nucleotides are TGTGCCAGCAGCTTGCTCCACTCCTACGAGCAGTACTTC. The full variable domain, rest sourced from reference TRBV7-2 and TRBJ2-7, is GAGVSQSPSNKVTEKGKDVELRCDPISGHTALYWYRQSLGQGLEFLIYFQGNSAPDKSGLPSDRFSAERTGGSVSTLTIQRTQQEDSAVYLCASSLLHSYEQYFGPGTRLTVT.

The rearrangement links TRBV5-3 to TRBJ2-3; 8 nucleotides agree with TRBD2. TRBV5-3 is labeled an ORF, and its function is uncertain. This CDR3 contains 16 residues. J was trimmed by 4 bases and V by 0 bases; bases with no gene match: 7. CDR3 protein: CARSLGREVRADTQYF. CDR3 in DNA: TGTGCCAGAAGCTTGGGGCGGGAGGTAAGGGCAGATACGCAGTATTTT.

CDR3 sequence reads: CASTNTGEWGNEQFF. DNA for the CDR3: TGTGCCAGTACCAATACCGGGGAATGGGGCAATGAGCAGTTCTTC. The V call is TRBV19, the J call TRBJ2-1; TRBD2 is a possible D gene (5 bases). The CDR3 contains 15 residues. V was cut by 7 bases and J by 6 bases, with 19 bases left in between. The germline V gene has CDR1 LNHDA and CDR2 SQIVND (reference sequence).

The rearrangement uses TRBV11-2 and TRBJ2-5; tentatively, D is TRBD1 or TRBD2 (6 bases each). Deletions cut 7 bases from V and 1 base from J, with 13 bases between. CDR1 SGHAT and CDR2 FQNNGV come from the germline V gene. The CDR3 runs 14 residues. In DNA form, the CDR3 reads TGTGCCAGCACCCCCCCGGGGGCCCAAGAGACCCAGTACTTC. Translated: CASTPPGAQETQYF.

The CDR3 DNA is TGTGCCAGTAGCACCGGGAAGGCTCGCGACGAGCAGTACTTC. Amino acids: CASSTGKARDEQYF. This chain joins TRBV19 and TRBJ2-7, with a possible D match to TRBD2 (5 bases). Germline CDR1 is LNHDA and CDR2 is SQIVND (reference sequence). This CDR3 is built from 14 residues. The ends were cut back, 6 bases at V and 5 bases at J, with 17 bases in the middle.

In DNA, the CDR3 is TGTGCCACTAGAGGGGCGGGCGGAGAGACCCAGTACTTC. Its translation is CATRGAGGETQYF. J is TRBJ2-5 and V is TRBV19; D may match TRBD1 or TRBD2 (5 bases each). V lost 10 bases and J lost 4, with 16 bases in between. Germline lookup yields CDR1 LNHDA and CDR2 SQIVND (reference sequence). The CDR3 consists of 13 residues.